Presented here are 10 T cell receptor beta chains from one specimen sequenced in a study of CD8+CD57+ T cells in acquired aplastic anemia. The use of genomic DNA as template underpinned the TCR beta VDJ and CDR3 profiling. TCRdb passed the reads through MiXCR, listing each CDR3 protein once. The table includes 150,000 to 180,000 distinct CDR3 sequences, approximately 52% detected once. CD8+CD57+ cell expansion had been shown by flow cytometry in patients chosen for sequencing. The source material was sorted CD4+, CD8+, or CD8+CD57+ T cells (not recorded which) from PBMCs. The receptors were gathered from a human donor with aplastic anemia.

This clonotype appeared many times. The V and J genes are TRBV20-1 and TRBJ1-1; D is unclear. Between the trimmed V and J ends, which lost 2 bases and 3 bases, there was a span of 7 bases. Looked up from germline, CDR1 is DFQATT and CDR2 is SNEGSKA (reference sequence). The CDR3 has 12 residues. The CDR3 DNA reads as TGCAGTGCTAGAATGCGGGACACTGAAGCTTTCTTT. Its protein product is CSARMRDTEAFF.

The rearrangement links TRBV11-1 to TRBJ2-3; TRBD2 matches 7 bases. V gave up 2 bases and J gave up 0 bases; unmatched junction bases: 5. The germline V gene has CDR1 SGHAT and CDR2 FQDESV (reference sequence). This CDR3 has 16 residues. CDR3 loop: CASSLKTSISTDTQYF. DNA of the CDR3: TGTGCCAGCAGCTTAAAGACTAGCATCAGCACAGATACGCAGTATTTT.

Worth noting for this clonotype: It may be a read error: a sequence one base away is much more abundant. This chain joins TRBV5-8 and TRBJ1-2, with D maybe TRBD1 (5 bases). The CDR3 consists of 14 residues. V shed 2 bases and J shed 8 bases, with 16 bases lying between them. Germline CDR1 and CDR2: SGHTS and YDEGEE. CDR3 DNA: TGTGCCAGCAGCTTACTGGTAGGGACCCTCGGCTACACCTTC. This gives the protein CASSLLVGTLGYTF.

This rearrangement joins TRBV5-6 to TRBJ2-1; no clear D. CDR3 length equals 15 residues. Germline V gene sequence: CDR1 SGHDT, CDR2 YYEEEE. Trimming removed 3 bases from V and 5 bases from J, with 15 bases in between. Here the CDR3 reads CASSSHPGCNNEQFF. CDR3 DNA sequence: TGTGCCAGCAGCTCGCACCCCGGGTGTAACAATGAGCAGTTCTTC. The whole variable domain, remainder taken from reference TRBV5-6 and TRBJ2-1, is DAGVTQSPTHLIKTRGQQVTLRCSPKSGHDTVSWYQQALGQGPQFIFQYYEEEERQRGNFPDRFSGHQFPNYSSELNVNALLLGDSALYLCASSSHPGCNNEQFFGPGTRLTVL.

This clonotype was observed many times. This chain joins TRBV15 and TRBJ2-1; 10 bases are shared with TRBD1. Per the germline V gene, CDR1 is LNHNV and CDR2 is YYDKDF (reference sequence). This CDR3 region has 15 residues. Unmatched junction bases numbered 10, after V lost 8 bases and J lost 6 bases. CDR3 region: CATFLSGQGVNEQFF. The DNA of the CDR3 is TGTGCCACCTTTTTATCAGGACAGGGGGTCAATGAGCAGTTCTTC.

This chain uses TRBV15 with TRBJ1-5, with 8 bases lining up with TRBD1. The V gene's germline CDR1 is LNHNV and CDR2 YYDKDF (reference sequence). J lost 12 bases, V lost 3 bases, and 7 bases had no gene match. The CDR3 extends over 13 amino acids. The CDR3 loop is CATSRDRTGLQHF. The CDR3 DNA is TGTGCCACCAGCAGGGATCGGACAGGGCTCCAGCATTTT.

This clonotype was counted at least ten times. The chain is built from TRBV19 and TRBJ2-3; TRBD2 aligns across 7 bases. The germline V gene encodes CDR1 LNHDA and CDR2 SQIVND (reference sequence). With V trimmed by 6 bases and J by 1 base, 7 bases remained unmatched. The CDR3 sequence is 15 residues long. CDR3: CASSPYRGGTDTQYF. The CDR3 DNA is TGTGCCAGTAGCCCCTATCGGGGGGGCACAGATACGCAGTATTTT.

This clonotype was observed at least ten times. This chain connects TRBV7-9 to TRBJ2-3, with 7 bases matching TRBD1. The germline V gene has CDR1 SEHNR and CDR2 FQNEAQ (reference sequence). Trimming cost V 3 bases and J 4 bases; bases outside gene matches: 10. CDR3 length: 16 amino acids. CDR3 amino acids: CASSFYADRVSDTQYF. The CDR3 bases are TGTGCCAGCAGCTTTTACGCCGACAGGGTCTCAGATACGCAGTATTTT.

The rearrangement links TRBV2 to TRBJ2-7, with D hard to call. CDR1 SNHLY and CDR2 FYNNEI come from the germline V gene. V was pared by 7 bases and J by 6 bases, with 16 bases between. The CDR3 has 13 residues. In DNA form, the CDR3 reads TGTGCCAGCACAACTGACATGGCAGGCGAGCAGTACTTC. It encodes CASTTDMAGEQYF.

With respect to this clonotype: A junction end diverges from the germline sequence, so it may reflect a read error. The chain couples TRBV7-9 to TRBJ2-3; tentatively, D is TRBD1 (5 bases). This CDR3 has 13 residues. CDR1 and CDR2 (germline): SEHNR, FQNEAQ (reference sequence). DNA of the CDR3: TGCGCCAGCAGCCAGGGAAACACAGATACGCAGTATTTT. Amino acid sequence: CASSQGNTDTQYF. The variable domain in full, with the rest retrieved from reference TRBV7-9 and TRBJ2-3, is DTGVSQNPRHKITKRGQNVTFRCDPISEHNRLYWYRQTLGQGPEFLTYFQNEAQLEKSRLLSDRFSAERPKGSFSTLEIQRTEQGDSAMYLCASSQGNTDTQYFGPGTRLTVL.